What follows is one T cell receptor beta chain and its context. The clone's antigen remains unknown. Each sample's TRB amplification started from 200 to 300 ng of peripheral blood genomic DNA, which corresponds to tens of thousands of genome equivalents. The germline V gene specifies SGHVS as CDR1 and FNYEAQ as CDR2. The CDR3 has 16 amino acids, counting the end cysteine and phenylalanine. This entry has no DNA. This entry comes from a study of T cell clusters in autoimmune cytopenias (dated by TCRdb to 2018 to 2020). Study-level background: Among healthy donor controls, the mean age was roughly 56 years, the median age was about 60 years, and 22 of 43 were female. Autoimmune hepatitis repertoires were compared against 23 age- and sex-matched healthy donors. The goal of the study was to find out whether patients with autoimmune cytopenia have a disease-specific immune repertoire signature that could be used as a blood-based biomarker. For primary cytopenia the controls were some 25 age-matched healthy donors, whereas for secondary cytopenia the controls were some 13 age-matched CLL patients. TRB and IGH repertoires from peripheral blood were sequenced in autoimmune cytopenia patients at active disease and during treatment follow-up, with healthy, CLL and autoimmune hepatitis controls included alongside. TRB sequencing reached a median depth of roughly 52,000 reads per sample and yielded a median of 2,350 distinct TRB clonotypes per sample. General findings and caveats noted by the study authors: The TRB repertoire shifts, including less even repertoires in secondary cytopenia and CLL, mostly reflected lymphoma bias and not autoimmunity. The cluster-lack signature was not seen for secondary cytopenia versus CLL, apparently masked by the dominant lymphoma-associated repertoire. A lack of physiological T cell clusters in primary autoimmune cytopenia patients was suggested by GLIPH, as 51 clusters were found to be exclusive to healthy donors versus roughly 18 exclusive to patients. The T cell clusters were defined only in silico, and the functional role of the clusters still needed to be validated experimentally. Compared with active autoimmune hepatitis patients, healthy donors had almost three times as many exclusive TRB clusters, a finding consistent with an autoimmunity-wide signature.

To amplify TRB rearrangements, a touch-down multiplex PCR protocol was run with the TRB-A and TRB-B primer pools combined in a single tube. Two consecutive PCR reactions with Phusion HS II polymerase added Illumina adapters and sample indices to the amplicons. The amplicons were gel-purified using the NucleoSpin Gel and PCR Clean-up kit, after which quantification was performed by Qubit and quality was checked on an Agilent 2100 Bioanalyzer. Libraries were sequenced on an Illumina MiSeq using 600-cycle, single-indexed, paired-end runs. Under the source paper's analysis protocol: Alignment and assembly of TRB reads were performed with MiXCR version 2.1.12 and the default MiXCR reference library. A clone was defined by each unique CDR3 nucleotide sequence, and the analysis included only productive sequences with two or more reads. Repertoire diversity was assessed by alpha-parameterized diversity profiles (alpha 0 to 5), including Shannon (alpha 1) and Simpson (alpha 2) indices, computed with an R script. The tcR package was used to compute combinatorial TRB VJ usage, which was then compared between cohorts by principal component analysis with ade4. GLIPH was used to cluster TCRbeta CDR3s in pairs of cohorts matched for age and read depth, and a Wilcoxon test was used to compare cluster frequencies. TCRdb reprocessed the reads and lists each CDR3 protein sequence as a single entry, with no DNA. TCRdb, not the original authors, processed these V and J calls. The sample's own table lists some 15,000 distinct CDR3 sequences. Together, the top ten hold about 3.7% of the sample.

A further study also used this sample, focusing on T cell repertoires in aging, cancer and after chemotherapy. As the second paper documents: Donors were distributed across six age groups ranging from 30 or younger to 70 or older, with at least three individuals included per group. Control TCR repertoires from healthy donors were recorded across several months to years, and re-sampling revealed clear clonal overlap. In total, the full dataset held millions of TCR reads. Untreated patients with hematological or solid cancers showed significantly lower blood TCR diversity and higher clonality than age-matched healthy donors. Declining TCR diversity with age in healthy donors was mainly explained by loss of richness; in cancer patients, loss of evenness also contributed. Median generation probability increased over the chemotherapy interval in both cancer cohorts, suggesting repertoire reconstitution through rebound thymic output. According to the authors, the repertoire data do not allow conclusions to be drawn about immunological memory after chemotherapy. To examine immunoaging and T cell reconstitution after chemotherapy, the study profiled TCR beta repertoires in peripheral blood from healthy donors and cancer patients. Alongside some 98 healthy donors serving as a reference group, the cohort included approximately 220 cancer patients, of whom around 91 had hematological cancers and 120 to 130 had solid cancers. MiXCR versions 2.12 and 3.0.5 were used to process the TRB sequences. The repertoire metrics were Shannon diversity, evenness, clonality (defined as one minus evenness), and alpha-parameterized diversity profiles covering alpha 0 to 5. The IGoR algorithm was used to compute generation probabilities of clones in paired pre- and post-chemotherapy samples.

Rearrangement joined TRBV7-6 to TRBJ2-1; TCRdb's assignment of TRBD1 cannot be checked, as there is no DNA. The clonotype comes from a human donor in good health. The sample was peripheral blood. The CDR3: CASSFNWQGVNNEQFF.